These 15 T cell receptor beta chains share one sample of origin, sequenced in a study of T-cell memory formation after mild COVID-19. One entry per CDR3 protein results from TCRdb running MiXCR on the 5' RACE reads. Of around 370,000 distinct CDR3 sequences in the sample, roughly 21% are singletons; the top ten hold roughly an eighth. The sequenced sample consisted of PBMCs or a T cell subset sorted from them (not recorded which). All receptors derive from an adult woman who had mild COVID-19 (a few samples of this study predate the infection). Cell type and time point are not known.

The table lists this clonotype with a few counts. The V and J genes are TRBV9 and TRBJ2-7, with D possibly called TRBD1 or TRBD2 (5 bases each). From germline, CDR1 is SGDLS and CDR2 YYNGEE. With 4 bases removed from V and 3 bases from J, the gap between germline ends came to 11 bases. The CDR3 length is 13 residues. CDR3: CASSIGADYEQYF. Here the CDR3 DNA reads TGTGCCAGCAGCATCGGGGCGGACTACGAGCAGTACTTC.

This clonotype was seen a handful of times. The chain has TRBV5-1 and TRBJ2-7; 11 bases match TRBD2. CDR3 length equals 14 residues. After removal of 3 bases from V and 5 bases from J, the junction contained 4 bases not matched to a gene. CDR1 is SGHRS, CDR2 YFSETQ, per germline. CDR3 region: CASSYLGLADEQYF. The DNA of the CDR3 is TGCGCCAGCAGCTACCTGGGACTAGCGGACGAGCAGTACTTC.

In this sample, this clonotype turned up a few times. This sequence joins TRBV12-3 or TRBV12-4 and TRBJ1-1, with D possibly TRBD1 on 6 matching bases. V was shortened by 0 bases and J by 1 base, with 9 bases between the two germline ends. This CDR3 is built from 15 residues. The CDR3 bases are TGTGCCAGCAGTTTAGCGGGGGCAAGGAACACTGAAGCTTTCTTT. It yields the protein CASSLAGARNTEAFF.

The chain joins TRBV24-1 to TRBJ2-7, with D uncertain. The V end lost 3 bases, the J end lost 0 bases, and 5 bases lay between the germline ends. Per the germline V gene, CDR1 is KGHDR and CDR2 is SFDVKD. CDR3 length: 13 residues. The CDR3 is CATSDGSSYEQYF. Written as DNA, the CDR3 is TGTGCCACCAGTGATGGTAGCTCCTACGAGCAGTACTTC.

This clonotype was counted a few times. V and J are TRBV9 and TRBJ1-1; 9 nucleotides align to TRBD1. Germline V lookup: CDR1 SGDLS, CDR2 YYNGEE. The J segment lost 4 bases and the V segment lost 1 base, leaving 2 bases of the junction unmatched. This CDR3 contains 14 residues. The chain's CDR3 is CASSVTGGGTEAFF. The CDR3 coding sequence is TGTGCCAGCAGCGTAACAGGGGGCGGCACTGAAGCTTTCTTT.

V usage is TRBV19 and J usage is TRBJ2-1; a weak D match, TRBD2 (6 bases). The CDR3 runs 14 residues. V dropped 5 bases and J dropped 6 bases, with 14 bases sitting between them. Germline CDR1 LNHDA, CDR2 SQIVND (reference sequence). The CDR3 DNA sequence: TGTGCCAGTAGTTTCCGGGGGATCGGCAATGAGCAGTTCTTC. This translates into CASSFRGIGNEQFF.

The chain joins TRBV20-1 to TRBJ2-1; 10 bases map to TRBD2. V was pared by 5 bases and J by 6 bases, with 7 bases of the junction left unmatched. This CDR3 has 14 amino acids. Germline lookup yields CDR1 DFQATT and CDR2 SNEGSKA (reference sequence). CDR3 region: CSAPSPSGGNEQFF. CDR3 DNA sequence: TGCAGTGCTCCCTCGCCTAGCGGGGGCAATGAGCAGTTCTTC.

The chain joins TRBV5-1 to TRBJ1-5; D may be TRBD1 (5 bases). V lost 3 bases to trimming and J lost 2 bases, with 12 bases between them. This CDR3 comprises 15 residues. CDR1 is SGHRS and CDR2 is YFSETQ in the germline V gene. The CDR3 loop is CASSWGPGGNQPQHF. The CDR3 region has the DNA TGCGCCAGCAGCTGGGGACCCGGCGGCAATCAGCCCCAGCATTTT.

A few counts support this clonotype. The V and J genes are TRBV29-1 and TRBJ2-3, with TRBD1 matching 7 bases. Trimming removed 6 bases from V and 5 bases from J; junction bases left unmatched: 11. This CDR3 has 14 amino acids. CDR1 is SQVTM and CDR2 is ANQGSEA in the germline V gene. CDR3 in DNA: TGCAGCGTCCAGGGACAGCCAGATGGAGATACGCAGTATTTT. It codes for CSVQGQPDGDTQYF.

In this sample, this clonotype turned up a few times. The chain employs TRBV5-1 and TRBJ2-3, with D uncertain. The CDR3 has 16 residues. Germline CDR1 reads SGHRS; CDR2 reads YFSETQ. V was shortened by 3 bases and J by 0 bases, with 14 bases between the two germline ends. CDR3 sequence (DNA): TGCGCCAGCAGCTATGACTTCTTAGTAAGCACAGATACGCAGTATTTT. This translates into CASSYDFLVSTDTQYF.

A few counts support this clonotype. The chain couples TRBV2 to TRBJ2-7; no clear D gene. This CDR3 has 10 amino acids. Germline V gene lookup returns CDR1 SNHLY and CDR2 FYNNEI. The ends were cut back, 3 bases at V and 3 bases at J, with 0 bases in the middle. The CDR3 DNA reads as TGTGCCAGCAGTGACTACGAGCAGTACTTC. It specifies CASSDYEQYF. Filled out from reference TRBV2 and TRBJ2-7, the complete variable domain reads EPEVTQTPSHQVTQMGQEVILRCVPISNHLYFYWYRQILGQKVEFLVSFYNNEISEKSEIFDDQFSVERPDGSNFTLKIRSTKLEDSAMYFCASSDYEQYFGPGTRLTVT.

The V call is TRBV12-3 or TRBV12-4, the J call TRBJ2-1; D may be TRBD2 (6 bases). V lost 7 bases and J lost 8, with 12 bases in between. The CDR3 contains 12 residues. The CDR3 DNA reads TGTGCCAGCACCGCAGGAGGGGATGAGCAGTTCTTC. It is translated as CASTAGGDEQFF.

This clonotype appeared a few times. The gene calls are TRBV5-1 and TRBJ2-1; 7 nucleotides line up with TRBD2. The CDR3 extends over 14 amino acids. Trimming took 3 bases from V and 5 from J; bases not matched to a gene: 5. The germline V gene encodes CDR1 SGHRS and CDR2 YFSETQ. The CDR3 region is CASSSGGGNNEQFF. The CDR3 nucleotides are TGCGCCAGCAGCTCGGGCGGGGGAAACAATGAGCAGTTCTTC.

The chain links TRBV4-1 to TRBJ2-3, with 11 nucleotides matching TRBD2. The germline CDR1 and CDR2 sequences are MGHRA and YSYEKL. This CDR3 region has 18 residues. Trimming took 4 bases from V and 6 from J; bases not matched to a gene: 15. The CDR3, as DNA: TGCGCCAGCAGCCCCTCCGGAAGCGGTAGCGGGGGGGCTGATACGCAGTATTTT. The encoded protein is CASSPSGSGSGGADTQYF.

This clonotype has a handful of counts. The gene calls are TRBV2 and TRBJ1-5, with D possibly matching TRBD1 (6 bases). The CDR3 spans 14 residues. The V end was cut by 7 bases, the J end by 2 bases, with 12 bases between. Germline V lookup: CDR1 SNHLY, CDR2 FYNNEI. CDR3 nucleotide sequence: TGTGCCAGCATGACAGGATCCGGCAATCAGCCCCAGCATTTT. Its translation is CASMTGSGNQPQHF.